A few counts support the clone carrying this T cell receptor beta chain. These data are taken from a study of blood T cell repertoires in COVID-19. Study as a whole: COVID-19 samples, acute and convalescent, were from the United States, Italy and Spain.

Cohort allocation depended upon clinical history that participants reported. In the authors' methods: Amplifying reference gene primers gave estimates of nucleated cell counts. The data were produced by immunoSEQ multiplex PCR, yet TCRdb's version contains in-frame clones alone and is incomplete. V, J and clone size are taken as reported in that table, and D and trimming were inferred from the DNA itself. Of some 270,000 clones in the sample, 65% to 90% were seen once. V was clipped by 5 bases and J by 7 bases, with 21 bases between them. CDR1 is LNHDA, CDR2 SQIVND, per germline (reference sequence). The CDR3 contains 17 residues.

The chain joins TRBV19 to TRBJ1-6; D is unclear. This clonotype was sampled from a woman in her fifties or sixties with acute COVID-19. Sequenced: PBMCs or T cells enriched from blood (not recorded which). CDR3 residues: CASSLLPAAASNSPLHF. CDR3 sequence (DNA): TGTGCCAGTAGTCTGTTGCCGGCGGCAGCTTCCAATTCACCCCTCCACTTT.